The sequence of this T cell receptor beta chain was determined in a study of regulatory T cells in long-lasting Graves disease. Study observations and caveats: Persistent patients had a count of shared public clonotypes (roughly 2,500) that exceeded that of new patients (about 970).

Many counts were recorded for this clonotype. Its antigen is still unknown. The sample's time point: persistent/refractory GD, antithyroid drugs over 5 years with positive TRAb. RNA from PBMCs was the source of the TCR library. Graves' disease diagnoses followed American Thyroid Association guidelines. Researchers made TCR beta libraries by using iRepertoire HTBI primers and running Arm-PCR on CDR3 regions. Each CDR3 protein gets one entry after TCRdb re-called the multiplex PCR reads with MiXCR. The top ten hold over 7.5% of the sample, which has about 470,000 distinct CDR3 sequences, more than 20% seen once. Germline V lookup: CDR1 MDHEN, CDR2 SYDVKM. V was trimmed by 2 bases and J by 4 bases, leaving 8 bases between them. CDR3 size: 13 residues.

This receptor was taken from a female donor with Graves disease. The input for sequencing was peripheral blood mononuclear cells (PBMCs), taken when the disease was refractory, from a patient treated with antithyroid drugs. The chain combines TRBV28 with TRBJ1-2; no clear D. The CDR3 DNA reads as TGTGCCAGCAGTTTACGTCGCATCTATGGCTACACCTTC. Translated, it gives CASSLRRIYGYTF.